The rows below give T cell receptor beta chains drawn from one sample of a study of cytomegalovirus exposure and HLA in healthy donors. Clones were read by immunoSEQ multiplex PCR, and TCRdb kept only the in-frame ones, dropping some. The data show around 190,000 clones, with roughly 80% seen just once and 2.5% to 3.5% held by the top ten. Input material: PBMCs. All receptors come from a woman between 25 and 40 years old in good health and CMV-seronegative. Both conserved end residues are part of each CDR3. Each record gives: J gene, clone size, V gene, CDR3 protein. The size entry is marked missing in some rows and otherwise reads once, few, many or a size class.

j_call: TRBJ2-1; clone_size: -; v_call: TRBV5-1; cdr3_aa: CASSLVFSGTSNEQFF
j_call: TRBJ1-5; clone_size: once; v_call: TRBV9; cdr3_aa: CASSSGATGQPQHF
j_call: TRBJ2-7; clone_size: once; v_call: TRBV10-1; cdr3_aa: CASSDYRNYEQYF
j_call: TRBJ2-1; clone_size: once; v_call: TRBV2; cdr3_aa: CASNDRYNEQFF
j_call: TRBJ2-2; clone_size: -; v_call: TRBV5-4; cdr3_aa: CASSLEGLAGTGELFF
j_call: TRBJ1-1; clone_size: -; v_call: TRBV6-4; cdr3_aa: CASKQGLGTEAFF
j_call: TRBJ2-7; clone_size: -; v_call: TRBV7-9; cdr3_aa: CASSDYGEQYF
j_call: TRBJ2-1; clone_size: few; v_call: TRBV7-9; cdr3_aa: CASSSSREGGRSYNEQFF
j_call: TRBJ2-7; clone_size: once; v_call: TRBV7-9; cdr3_aa: CAGGGRRGDEQYF
j_call: TRBJ2-1; clone_size: -; v_call: TRBV2; cdr3_aa: CASSSGLVSYNEQFF
j_call: TRBJ1-1; clone_size: few; v_call: TRBV5-6; cdr3_aa: CASSPRDRGIYTEAFF
j_call: TRBJ2-1; clone_size: -; v_call: TRBV29-1; cdr3_aa: CSVGPEVCEQFF
j_call: TRBJ1-2; clone_size: -; v_call: TRBV7-2; cdr3_aa: CASIPRGFNYGYTF
j_call: TRBJ1-1; clone_size: -; v_call: TRBV2; cdr3_aa: CASSIGQVYTEAFF
j_call: TRBJ1-5; clone_size: few; v_call: TRBV5-6; cdr3_aa: CASSRDRSQPQHF
j_call: TRBJ1-2; clone_size: -; v_call: TRBV6-6; cdr3_aa: CAGSLSDSNYGYTF
j_call: TRBJ1-5; clone_size: -; v_call: TRBV27; cdr3_aa: CASSWTGGNQPQHF
j_call: TRBJ1-4; clone_size: few; v_call: TRBV7-2; cdr3_aa: CASSLTRREKLFF
j_call: TRBJ2-7; clone_size: -; v_call: TRBV28; cdr3_aa: CASSFRNGPAYEQYF
j_call: TRBJ2-3; clone_size: -; v_call: TRBV23-1; cdr3_aa: CASSQRRDLRAWITDTQYF
j_call: TRBJ2-7; clone_size: -; v_call: TRBV7-9; cdr3_aa: CASSESPYPYEQYF
j_call: TRBJ2-1; clone_size: -; v_call: TRBV9; cdr3_aa: CASSGWEGNEQFF
j_call: TRBJ1-2; clone_size: -; v_call: TRBV4-2; cdr3_aa: CASSQEQGSFGYTF
j_call: TRBJ2-1; clone_size: -; v_call: TRBV29-1; cdr3_aa: CSVTTGGTYNEQFF
j_call: TRBJ2-7; clone_size: -; v_call: TRBV2; cdr3_aa: CAIRRAYEQYF
j_call: TRBJ1-1; clone_size: -; v_call: TRBV10-3; cdr3_aa: CAISESRGGGATEAFF
j_call: TRBJ2-5; clone_size: once; v_call: TRBV6-5; cdr3_aa: CASSRLRGETQYF
j_call: TRBJ1-5; clone_size: -; v_call: TRBV6-5; cdr3_aa: CASSFGSAQPQHF
j_call: TRBJ2-3; clone_size: -; v_call: TRBV30; cdr3_aa: CAWNRELSTDTQYF
j_call: TRBJ2-1; clone_size: -; v_call: TRBV2; cdr3_aa: CASRPRTGYNEQFF
j_call: TRBJ1-1; clone_size: -; v_call: TRBV5-1; cdr3_aa: CASSLDRGTEAFF
j_call: TRBJ1-2; clone_size: -; v_call: TRBV5-4; cdr3_aa: CASSSDRVHGYTF
j_call: TRBJ1-3; clone_size: few; v_call: TRBV29-1; cdr3_aa: CSVGQSGNTIYF
j_call: TRBJ2-7; clone_size: -; v_call: TRBV19; cdr3_aa: CASQYGTGVTYEQYF
j_call: TRBJ2-7; clone_size: -; v_call: TRBV11-2; cdr3_aa: CASSDSGRNSYEQYF
j_call: TRBJ1-4; clone_size: -; v_call: TRBV28; cdr3_aa: CASGSSSRGEKLFF
j_call: TRBJ2-1; clone_size: few; v_call: TRBV15; cdr3_aa: CATSRDRGTSAYNEQFF
j_call: TRBJ1-2; clone_size: -; v_call: TRBV6-4; cdr3_aa: CASSPTGTHYGYTF
j_call: TRBJ2-7; clone_size: few; v_call: TRBV4-1; cdr3_aa: CASSKDRGYSYEQYF
j_call: TRBJ1-4; clone_size: -; v_call: TRBV6-1; cdr3_aa: CASSLSLNEKLFF
j_call: TRBJ2-1; clone_size: -; v_call: TRBV27; cdr3_aa: CASSPLTAYNEQFF
j_call: TRBJ2-4; clone_size: once; v_call: TRBV7-2; cdr3_aa: CASSLNSGRAGIKNIQYF
j_call: TRBJ2-2; clone_size: once; v_call: TRBV15; cdr3_aa: CATSRDRGGRAGELFF
j_call: TRBJ1-1; clone_size: -; v_call: TRBV19; cdr3_aa: CASSREQGTWNTEAFF
j_call: TRBJ2-1; clone_size: -; v_call: TRBV7-7; cdr3_aa: CASSGDFGDEQFF
j_call: TRBJ1-1; clone_size: -; v_call: TRBV7-9; cdr3_aa: CASSSLGQGSTEAFF